Below, 24 T cell receptor beta chains from the same sample are listed, as sequenced in a study of shared clonotypes between healthy human individuals. Here immunoSEQ multiplex PCR was the method, and the copy in TCRdb shows in-frame clones only, minus some. The sample records approximately 940,000 clones, approximately 80% being singletons. The sequencing sample was made of memory CD4+ T cells sorted from blood. This sample's subset: CD45RA-negative fraction. The receptor source for this set is a man younger than 35 in good health.

This clone was counted a few times. The chain carries TRBV30 and TRBJ1-5; perhaps TRBD1 as D (6 bases). The CDR3 length is 15 residues. The V end was cut by 3 bases, the J end by 3 bases, with 15 bases between. Germline lookup yields CDR1 GTSNPN and CDR2 SVGIG (reference sequence). The CDR3 is CAWSHTGSVNQPQHF. The CDR3 coding sequence is TGTGCCTGGAGCCATACAGGGAGCGTCAATCAGCCCCAGCATTTT.

V is TRBV11-2 and J is TRBJ1-1; D is possibly TRBD1 (6 bases). CDR1 and CDR2 (germline): SGHAT, FQNNGV. V lost 6 bases to trimming and J lost 5 bases, with 16 bases between them. The CDR3 extends over 14 amino acids. The DNA of the CDR3 is TGTGCCAGCAGACAGGGCCTGGAGGCGACTGAAGCTTTCTTT. Translated, it gives CASRQGLEATEAFF.

This clone appeared many times. The rearrangement uses TRBV7-2 and TRBJ1-2; the match to TRBD1 covers 11 bases. Unmatched junction bases numbered 9, after V lost 5 bases and J lost 7 bases. From germline, CDR1 is SGHTA and CDR2 FQGNSA. The CDR3 consists of 15 residues. CDR3 protein: CASSASGTGGAGYTF. CDR3 DNA sequence: TGTGCCAGCAGCGCCTCCGGGACAGGGGGGGCTGGCTACACCTTC.

This clone was detected once. The V call is TRBV7-6, the J call TRBJ1-1; no clear D. There are 11 residues in the CDR3. CDR1 is SGHVS, CDR2 FNYEAQ, per germline. V lost 1 base and J 7 bases, leaving 4 bases between the germline ends. CDR3: CASSLVGEAFF. As DNA, the CDR3 is TGTGCCAGCAGCTTAGTCGGTGAAGCTTTCTTT.

Notes on this clone: A junction boundary mismatches the germline segment, possibly from a read error. CDR3 bases: TGTGCCAGCAGTCCCCCCCGGCTGAACCCTGAAGCTTTCTTT. This encodes CASSPPRLNPEAFF. V usage is TRBV28 and J usage is TRBJ1-1; D ambiguous. The CDR3 covers 14 residues. Germline V gene data show CDR1 as MDHEN and CDR2 as SYDVKM.

The chain links TRBV5-1 to TRBJ2-5; 8 nucleotides align to TRBD1. J lost 1 base, V lost 2 bases, and 1 base had no gene match. Germline CDR1 and CDR2: SGHRS and YFSETQ. This CDR3 has 14 amino acids. This chain's CDR3 is CASSFGQGQETQYF. The CDR3 DNA sequence: TGCGCCAGCAGCTTCGGACAGGGCCAAGAGACCCAGTACTTC.

The chain is built from TRBV5-1 and TRBJ1-2; unclear D gene. V was pared by 5 bases and J by 10 bases, with 15 bases between. CDR3 size: 12 residues. Germline V lookup: CDR1 SGHRS, CDR2 YFSETQ. CDR3 region: CASSPRGANYTF. For the CDR3, the DNA is TGCGCCAGCAGTCCTCGAGGTGCTAACTACACCTTC.

The chain recombines TRBV6-5 with TRBJ2-3, with D maybe TRBD2 (6 bases). V shed 6 bases and J shed 1 base, with 14 bases lying between them. Per the germline V gene, CDR1 is MNHEY and CDR2 is SVGAGI. The CDR3 is 15 residues long. CDR3 coding DNA: TGTGCCAGCAGCCCCCAAACGGGGGGCACAGATACGCAGTATTTT. The encoded protein is CASSPQTGGTDTQYF.

V gene TRBV30 combines with J gene TRBJ1-4, with unresolved D. V gave up 4 bases and J gave up 7 bases, with 10 bases separating them. The CDR3 is 12 residues long. Germline V gives CDR1 GTSNPN, CDR2 SVGIG (reference sequence). The CDR3 here is CAWTRLGEKLFF. The CDR3 DNA reads TGTGCCTGGACCCGTCTGGGTGAAAAACTGTTTTTT.

The rearrangement links TRBV6-5 to TRBJ2-5, with D tentatively TRBD1 (6 bases). The CDR3 loop spans 14 amino acids. Between the trimmed V and J ends, which lost 7 bases and 4 bases, there was a span of 16 bases. CDR1 MNHEY and CDR2 SVGAGI come from the germline V gene. CDR3 protein: CASTNRARGETQYF. For the CDR3, the DNA is TGTGCCAGCACCAACAGGGCTAGGGGAGAGACCCAGTACTTC.

This clone was detected only once. This chain uses TRBV30 with TRBJ2-5; the D gene is possibly TRBD2 (7 bases). The J call is doubtful: the DNA matches TRBJ2-7 better. Germline lookup yields CDR1 GTSNPN and CDR2 SVGIG (reference sequence). This CDR3 comprises 12 residues. The CDR3 sequence: CAWNRGGDEQYF. As DNA, the CDR3 is TGTGCCTGGAACCGAGGGGGGGACGAGCAGTACTTC.

Details on this clone: Other DNA sequences in the same sample also yield this CDR3. The chain has TRBV2 and TRBJ2-6, with TRBD1 matching 7 bases. V lost 6 bases and J lost 2; bases outside the gene matches: 1. Germline loops: CDR1 SNHLY, CDR2 FYNNEI. The CDR3 length is 14 residues. The CDR3 reads CASRGTAGANVLTF. As DNA, the CDR3 is TGTGCCAGCAGAGGGACAGCTGGGGCCAACGTCCTGACTTTC.

The V gene is TRBV14, the J gene TRBJ1-1; D is uncertain. Germline CDR1 is SGHDN and CDR2 is FVKESK. V was shortened by 0 bases and J by 6 bases, with 14 bases between the two germline ends. The CDR3 length is 15 residues. DNA for the CDR3: TGTGCCAGCAGCCAAGAAGGACTGGGTAGCGCTGAAGCTTTCTTT. Translating it yields CASSQEGLGSAEAFF.

This clone has only one observation. The V and J genes are TRBV18 and TRBJ2-7; D may be TRBD2 (6 bases). This CDR3 spans 15 amino acids. Trimming took off 3 bases at V and 5 bases at J, with 17 bases between the two ends. Per the germline V gene, CDR1 is KGHSH and CDR2 is LQKENI. The CDR3 loop is CASSPPSASPNEQYF. CDR3 sequence (DNA): TGTGCCAGCTCACCCCCTAGCGCTAGCCCTAACGAGCAGTACTTC.

V and J are TRBV9 and TRBJ2-5, with 14 nucleotides matching TRBD2. This CDR3 is built from 15 residues. CDR1 is SGDLS, CDR2 YYNGEE, per germline. The ends lost 6 bases at V and 1 base at J; junction bases unmatched: 2. In DNA form, the CDR3 reads TGTGCCAGCACCGGGACTAGCGGGAGCCAAGAGACCCAGTACTTC. Residues: CASTGTSGSQETQYF.

V usage is TRBV9 and J usage is TRBJ2-3, with 10 bases identical to TRBD1. The CDR3 contains 14 residues. Germline assignment: CDR1 SGDLS and CDR2 YYNGEE. V lost 4 bases and J lost 4; bases outside the gene matches: 3. In nucleotides, the CDR3 is TGTGCCAGCAGCCCGGACAGGGGGGCAGATACGCAGTATTTT. Encoded protein: CASSPDRGADTQYF.

CDR3 region: CASSFVRLQETQYF. In DNA, the CDR3 is TGCGCCAGCAGCTTTGTCAGGCTCCAAGAGACCCAGTACTTC. The genes are TRBV5-1 and TRBJ2-5; no clear D gene. The CDR3 is 14 residues long. V was pared by 2 bases and J by 1 base, with 9 bases between. CDR1 is SGHRS, CDR2 YFSETQ, per germline.

This clone occurred a few times. The V and J genes are TRBV7-2 and TRBJ2-7, with D possibly being TRBD2 (6 bases). CDR1 is SGHTA, CDR2 FQGNSA, per germline. Deletions cut 3 bases from V and 2 bases from J, with 14 bases between. The CDR3 has 15 amino acids. CDR3 sequence (DNA): TGTGCCAGCAGCTTCGGGGGTGCGGGCGCCTACGAGCAGTACTTC. This sequence encodes CASSFGGAGAYEQYF.

This clone was seen at least ten times. This specimen includes other DNA sequences encoding the same CDR3. The chain links TRBV5-1 to TRBJ1-1; unclear D gene. Trimming removed 2 bases from V and 1 base from J, with 6 bases in between. In germline, CDR1 is SGHRS, CDR2 YFSETQ. CDR3 size: 13 residues. In DNA, the CDR3 is TGCGCCAGCAGCTTAGGAAGGAACACTGAAGCTTTCTTT. Encoded protein: CASSLGRNTEAFF.

The J gene is TRBJ2-5, the V gene TRBV30, with 8 bases lining up with TRBD1. CDR1 is GTSNPN and CDR2 is SVGIG in the germline V gene (reference sequence). Germline trimming cut 2 bases from V and 7 bases from J; bases unmatched to any gene: 6. The CDR3 extends over 13 amino acids. The CDR3 is CAWSMDRARTQYF. In nucleotides, the CDR3 is TGTGCCTGGAGTATGGACAGGGCCCGGACCCAGTACTTC. Full variable domain (rest looked up from reference TRBV30 and TRBJ2-5): SQTIHQWPATLVQPVGSPLSLECTVEGTSNPNLYWYRQAAGRGLQLLFYSVGIGQISSEVPQNLSASRPQDRQFILSSKKLLLSDSGFYLCAWSMDRARTQYFGPGTRLLVL.

This chain connects TRBV5-1 to TRBJ2-3, with D maybe TRBD2 (6 bases). The V gene lost 4 bases and the J gene lost 2 bases, with 14 bases spanning the gap. Per germline, CDR1 SGHRS and CDR2 YFSETQ. The CDR3 runs 15 residues. CDR3: CASSLTGLDTDTQYF. The CDR3, as DNA: TGCGCCAGCAGCCTAACGGGACTCGACACAGATACGCAGTATTTT.

The chain carries TRBV18 and TRBJ2-5; 11 positions match TRBD2. After removal of 3 bases from V and 5 bases from J, the junction contained 5 bases not matched to a gene. Germline-derived CDR1 and CDR2 are KGHSH and LQKENI. This CDR3 contains 15 residues. The CDR3 spells CASSPFPSGGETQYF. The CDR3 DNA is TGTGCCAGCTCACCCTTCCCTAGCGGGGGGGAGACCCAGTACTTC.

In this sample, this clone turned up a few times. The chain has TRBV6-5 and TRBJ1-2, with TRBD1 as a possible D gene (5 bases). Germline V gene sequence: CDR1 MNHEY, CDR2 SVGAGI. V lost 2 bases and J 3 bases, leaving 13 bases between the germline ends. The CDR3 sequence is 15 residues long. The DNA for the CDR3 is TGTGCCAGCAGTTACGTCCAGGGACCAGACTATGGCTACACCTTC. Translation: CASSYVQGPDYGYTF.

The J gene is TRBJ2-7, the V gene TRBV5-1; TRBD1 or TRBD2 may be the D gene (5 bases each). The V gene's germline CDR1 is SGHRS and CDR2 YFSETQ. The CDR3 runs 15 residues. V dropped 1 base and J dropped 7 bases, with 18 bases sitting between them. CDR3 sequence (DNA): TGCGCCAGCAGCTTGTGGGCAGGGAGAAGTGGGGAGCAGTACTTC. It encodes CASSLWAGRSGEQYF.